This T cell receptor beta chain came from a study of T cells in Graves' hyperthyroidism and ophthalmopathy. TCR beta CDR3 regions were amplified from RNA transcripts. The HTBI primer set was used in a first-round RT-PCR of the TCR CDR3. Using its own MiXCR run on the multiplex PCR reads, TCRdb lists one record per CDR3 protein. The table records 450,000 to 650,000 distinct CDR3 sequences, 14% of them present only once. This clonotype occurred many times. Per the germline V gene, CDR1 is KGHSH and CDR2 is LQKENI. J was trimmed by 7 bases and V by 6 bases; bases with no gene match: 9. The CDR3 runs 15 residues.

Material for sequencing was blood. The chain recombines TRBV18 with TRBJ1-6; 7 bases match TRBD1. The receptor was derived from a woman in her late teens or twenties with Graves' ophthalmopathy. The DNA of the CDR3 is TGTGCCAGCTCGCTTCACAGGGGAGGCAATTCACCCCTCCACTTT. Its protein product is CASSLHRGGNSPLHF.